Below are 13 T cell receptor beta chains sequenced from a single sample in a study of cytomegalovirus exposure and HLA in healthy donors. PCR primers comprised 60 Vbeta and 13 Jbeta primers. Produced via immunoSEQ multiplex PCR; TCRdb's table is partial and in-frame only. The repertoire holds about 160,000 clones, with approximately 70% as singletons. Material for sequencing was PBMCs. These TCRs come from a man aged 35 to 55 in good health and CMV-seropositive.

The chain carries TRBV11-2 and TRBJ2-1, with D possibly matching TRBD2 (5 bases). Trimming left V 3 bases short and J 0 bases short, with 9 bases between. CDR1 is SGHAT, CDR2 FQNNGV, per germline. The CDR3 extends over 15 amino acids. The CDR3 is CASSFSGSSYNEQFF. The CDR3 DNA reads TGTGCCAGCAGCTTCAGTGGGAGCTCCTACAATGAGCAGTTCTTC.

This clone was recorded only once. This chain joins TRBV6-1 and TRBJ1-1; D unclear. From germline, CDR1 is MNHNS and CDR2 SASEGT. CDR3 length: 11 amino acids. V lost 10 bases and J lost 4, with 10 bases in between. The CDR3 DNA reads TGTGCCACCAGACGTAGCACTGAAGCTTTCTTT. Translated: CATRRSTEAFF.

The rearrangement links TRBV7-9 to TRBJ2-5, with 10 nucleotides matching TRBD2. Trimming removed 4 bases from V and 0 bases from J; junction bases left unmatched: 8. Germline V gives CDR1 SEHNR, CDR2 FQNEAQ (reference sequence). This CDR3 spans 17 amino acids. In DNA form, the CDR3 reads TGTGCCAGCAGCTCACGACTGACTAGCGGGTACCAAGAGACCCAGTACTTC. This encodes CASSSRLTSGYQETQYF.

The genes are TRBV29-1 and TRBJ2-2; the match to TRBD2 covers 9 bases. The CDR3 runs to 14 residues. V was clipped by 7 bases and J by 2 bases; unmatched bases: 5. Per the germline V gene, CDR1 is SQVTM and CDR2 is ANQGSEA. The CDR3 DNA follows: TGCAGCGCCAGACTAGCGGTAAACACCGGGGAGCTGTTTTTT. Translated: CSARLAVNTGELFF.

The chain combines TRBV27 with TRBJ2-4; maybe TRBD1 (6 bases). V was shortened by 1 base and J by 7 bases, with 8 bases between the two germline ends. This CDR3 spans 13 amino acids. Germline V lookup: CDR1 MNHEY, CDR2 SMNVEV (reference sequence). CDR3 bases: TGTGCCAGCAGTTTATGGCAGGGGAACATTCAGTACTTC. This translates into CASSLWQGNIQYF.

V is TRBV6-5 and J is TRBJ2-7; 12 positions match TRBD1. Per the germline V gene, CDR1 is MNHEY and CDR2 is SVGAGI. Losses at the gene ends were 6 bases for V and 6 bases for J; bases not matched to a gene: 6. This CDR3 comprises 14 residues. The CDR3 is CASRPGQGASEQYF. The CDR3 DNA reads as TGTGCCAGCAGACCGGGACAGGGGGCTAGCGAGCAGTACTTC.

About this clone: Other DNA sequences in this sample translate to the same CDR3. This chain uses TRBV18 with TRBJ2-7; 10 bases map to TRBD1. J lost 5 bases, V lost 4 bases, and 5 bases had no gene match. From germline, CDR1 is KGHSH and CDR2 LQKENI. The CDR3 length is 14 residues. CDR3 in amino acids: CASSLRDRGHEQYF. In DNA, the CDR3 is TGTGCCAGCTCACTCCGGGACAGGGGACACGAGCAGTACTTC.

V and J are TRBV5-5 and TRBJ2-5; a weak D match, TRBD2 (6 bases). This CDR3 has 14 residues. The germline V and J ends were trimmed by 2 bases and 5 bases, with 13 bases remaining between them. Germline lookup yields CDR1 SGHKS and CDR2 YYEKEE (reference sequence). CDR3 in DNA: TGTGCCAGCAGCTTCGAACTCCGGGGGGAGACCCAGTACTTC. Its translation: CASSFELRGETQYF.

This sequence joins TRBV7-9 and TRBJ2-7; 9 bases fit TRBD1. The ends lost 4 bases at V and 1 base at J; junction bases unmatched: 5. The CDR3 loop spans 15 amino acids. Germline V gives CDR1 SEHNR, CDR2 FQNEAQ (reference sequence). The CDR3 DNA sequence: TGTGCCAGCAGCTCACGGGACAGGGAGTCCTACGAGCAGTACTTC. This gives the protein CASSSRDRESYEQYF.

This sequence joins TRBV5-1 and TRBJ1-1; D unclear. V lost 6 bases, J lost 1 base, and 13 bases lay in between. The germline CDR1 and CDR2 sequences are SGHRS and YFSETQ. The CDR3 length is 14 residues. The CDR3 loop reads CASIIFPGNTEAFF. CDR3 coding DNA: TGCGCCAGCATAATATTTCCAGGGAACACTGAAGCTTTCTTT. Complete variable domain (other parts from reference TRBV5-1 and TRBJ1-1): KAGVTQTPRYLIKTRGQQVTLSCSPISGHRSVSWYQQTPGQGLQFLFEYFSETQRNKGNFPGRFSGRQFSNSRSEMNVSTLELGDSALYLCASIIFPGNTEAFFGQGTRLTVV.

This clone is a singleton in its sample. The rearrangement uses TRBV5-4 and TRBJ2-1; D ambiguous. Trimming took 0 bases from V and 5 from J, leaving 21 bases between them. Germline V gene sequence: CDR1 SGHNT, CDR2 YYREEE (reference sequence). The CDR3 is 18 residues long. The DNA of the CDR3 is TGTGCCAGCAGCTTGGGCTCGATTAGCTCTTGGAACCACAATGAGCAGTTCTTC. Amino acids: CASSLGSISSWNHNEQFF. The complete variable domain, with remaining parts taken from reference TRBV5-4 and TRBJ2-1, reads ETGVTQSPTHLIKTRGQQVTLRCSSQSGHNTVSWYQQALGQGPQFIFQYYREEENGRGNFPPRFSGLQFPNYSSELNVNALELDDSALYLCASSLGSISSWNHNEQFFGPGTRLTVL.

The CDR3 DNA follows: TGCGCCAGCTCTAACACACCAAGAGGGACTGGAAACACCATATATTTT. Amino acid sequence: CASSNTPRGTGNTIYF. The rearrangement joins TRBV4-3 to TRBJ1-3; D is uncertain. Germline CDR1 LGHNA, CDR2 YSLEER. V lost 8 bases and J 2 bases, leaving 19 bases between the germline ends. The CDR3 has 16 residues.

This clone showed up just a few times. V usage is TRBV7-3 and J usage is TRBJ2-3; possible D gene TRBD2, 6 bases. V shed 5 bases and J shed 2 bases, with 11 bases lying between them. Germline V gene data show CDR1 as SGHTA and CDR2 as FQGTGA. The CDR3 covers 14 residues. The CDR3 DNA follows: TGTGCCAGCAGCCGGGGACTCTACACAGATACGCAGTATTTT. This gives the protein CASSRGLYTDTQYF.